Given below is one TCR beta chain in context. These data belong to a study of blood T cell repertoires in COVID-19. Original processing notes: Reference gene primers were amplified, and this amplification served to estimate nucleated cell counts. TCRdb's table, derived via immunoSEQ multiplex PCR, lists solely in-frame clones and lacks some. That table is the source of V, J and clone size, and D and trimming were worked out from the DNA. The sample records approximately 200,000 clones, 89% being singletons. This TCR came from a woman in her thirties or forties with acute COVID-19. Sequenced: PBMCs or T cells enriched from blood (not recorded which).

CDR3 amino acids: CASSFRVGAANYGYTF. For the CDR3, the DNA is TGTGCCAGCAGTTTTAGAGTGGGGGCGGCTAACTATGGCTACACCTTC. The rearrangement links TRBV28 to TRBJ1-2; a weak D match, TRBD1 (6 bases). In germline, CDR1 is MDHEN, CDR2 SYDVKM. The germline V and J ends were trimmed by 3 bases and 0 bases, with 14 bases remaining between them. This CDR3 is built from 16 residues.